This T cell receptor beta chain emerged from a study of blood T cell repertoires in COVID-19. Study at large: There were acute and convalescent COVID-19 samples, and they came from the United States, Italy and Spain. PBMCs, B-cell-depleted T cells, or T cells provided the cDNA or gDNA that made up the material.

In the original analysis: Estimated nucleated cell counts came from reference gene primer amplification. TCRdb's copy holds only in-frame clones and misses some; the assay was immunoSEQ multiplex PCR. The DNA was the basis for D and trimming; V, J and clone size are from that table. The sample includes around 200,000 clones, about nine tenths of them seen just once. Per the germline V gene, CDR1 is SGDLS and CDR2 is YYNGEE. This CDR3 has 18 amino acids. Unmatched junction bases numbered 13, after V lost 0 bases and J lost 6 bases. The V and J genes are TRBV9 and TRBJ2-1; 9 bases are shared with TRBD2. The origin of this receptor is a man younger than 35 with active or convalescent COVID-19. The specimen sequenced was peripheral blood. The CDR3 DNA follows: TGTGCCAGCAGCGTAGCTACTGGGTCTAGCGGGAAAACCAATGAGCAGTTCTTC. It codes for CASSVATGSSGKTNEQFF.